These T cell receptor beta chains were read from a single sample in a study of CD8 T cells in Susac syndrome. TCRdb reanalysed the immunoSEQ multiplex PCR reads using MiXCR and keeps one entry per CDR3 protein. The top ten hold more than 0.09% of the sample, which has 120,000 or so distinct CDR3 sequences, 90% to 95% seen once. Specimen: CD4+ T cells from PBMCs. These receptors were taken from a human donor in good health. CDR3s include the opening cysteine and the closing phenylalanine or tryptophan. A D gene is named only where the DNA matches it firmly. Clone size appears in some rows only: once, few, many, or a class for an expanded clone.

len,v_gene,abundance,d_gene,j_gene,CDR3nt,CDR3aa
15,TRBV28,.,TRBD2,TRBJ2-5,TGTGCCAGCAGTTTAAGGGCGGGAGGCGCCGAGACCCAGTACTTC,CASSLRAGGAETQYF
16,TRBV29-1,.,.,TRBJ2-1,TGCAGCGTTGGGGGGAGGAGAGGGGGCTTGAGGAATGAGCAGTTCTTC,CSVGGRRGGLRNEQFF
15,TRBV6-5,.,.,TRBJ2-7,TGTGCCAGCAGTTACGCTCCAGGGTTTGGCTACGAGCAGTACTTC,CASSYAPGFGYEQYF
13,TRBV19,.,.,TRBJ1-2,TGTGCCAGTAACCAAGACAGAGTACAACCCTACACCTTC,CASNQDRVQPYTF
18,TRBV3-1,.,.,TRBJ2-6,TGTGCCAGCAGCCAAATCGCTGGCGTTACCTCTGGGGCCAACGTCCTGACTTTC,CASSQIAGVTSGANVLTF
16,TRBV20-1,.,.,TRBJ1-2,TGCAGTGCCCCCCGAGCCACAGGAAGAGCTAACTATGGCTACACCTTC,CSAPRATGRANYGYTF
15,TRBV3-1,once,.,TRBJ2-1,TGTGCCAGCAGCCAAGATCTTGGCAGATACAATGAGCAGTTCTTC,CASSQDLGRYNEQFF
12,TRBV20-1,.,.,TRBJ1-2,TGCAGCCCCAAGGACACGTCCTATGGCTACACCTTC,CSPKDTSYGYTF
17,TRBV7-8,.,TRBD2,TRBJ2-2,TGTGCCAGCAGCTCAACTGGCGCGGGAGTGAGGACCGGGGAGCTGTTTTTT,CASSSTGAGVRTGELFF
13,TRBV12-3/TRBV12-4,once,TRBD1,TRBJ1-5,TGTGCCAGCAGCGCACAGGGGAATCAGCCCCAGCATTTT,CASSAQGNQPQHF
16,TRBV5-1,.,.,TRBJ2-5,TGCGCCAGCAGCTCATTGGTGGGACGGACTCAAGAGACCCAGTACTTC,CASSSLVGRTQETQYF
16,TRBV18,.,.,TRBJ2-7,TGTGCCAGCTCACCAGAAATGGTAGCGGCCTCCTACGAGCAGTACTTC,CASSPEMVAASYEQYF
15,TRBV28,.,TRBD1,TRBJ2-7,TGTGCCAGCCCCCGGACGCGGGACAGGGGTAACGAGCAGTACTTC,CASPRTRDRGNEQYF
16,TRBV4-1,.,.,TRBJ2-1,TGCGCCAGCAGCCCCCAAACTAGGATCCAGCACAATGAGCAGTTCTTC,CASSPQTRIQHNEQFF
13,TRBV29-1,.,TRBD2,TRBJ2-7,TGCAGCGTCGAGACTAGCGTGGAAAACGAGCAGTACTTC,CSVETSVENEQYF
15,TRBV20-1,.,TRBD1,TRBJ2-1,TGCAGTGCCCCCGGACAGGTGAGCTCCTACAATGAGCAGTTCTTC,CSAPGQVSSYNEQFF
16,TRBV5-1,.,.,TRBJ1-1,TGCGCCAGCAGCTTGAGGATGACGGGAATGAACACTGAAGCTTTCTTT,CASSLRMTGMNTEAFF
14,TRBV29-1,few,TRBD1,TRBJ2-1,TGCAGCGTCGAGACAGGGAGCTCCTACAATGAGCAGTTCTTC,CSVETGSSYNEQFF
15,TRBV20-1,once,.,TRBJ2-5,TGCAGTGCTAGAGATCGGACGATTATACAAGAGACCCAGTACTTC,CSARDRTIIQETQYF
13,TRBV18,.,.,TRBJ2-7,TGTGCCAGCTCACCAGATGCCCTCTACGAGCAGTACTTC,CASSPDALYEQYF
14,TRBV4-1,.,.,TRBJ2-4,TGCGCCAGCAGCCAAGATAGGGGCAGGGAAGTTCAGTACTTC,CASSQDRGREVQYF
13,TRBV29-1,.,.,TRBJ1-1,TGCAGCGTAGGACAGTACATGAACACTGAAGCTTTCTTT,CSVGQYMNTEAFF
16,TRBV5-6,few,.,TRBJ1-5,TGTGCCAGCAGCTTAGGGGGGGTCTTTGGCAATCAGCCCCAGCATTTT,CASSLGGVFGNQPQHF
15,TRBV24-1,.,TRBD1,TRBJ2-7,TGTGCCACCAGTGATACAAGACAGGGGGACTACGAGCAGTACTTC,CATSDTRQGDYEQYF
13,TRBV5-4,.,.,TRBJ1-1,TGTGCCAGCAGCATTGCTCCAAACACTGAAGCTTTCTTT,CASSIAPNTEAFF
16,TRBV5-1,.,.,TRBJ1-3,TGCGCCAGCAGCTTGATGGGGCGACTCTCTGGAAACACCATATATTTT,CASSLMGRLSGNTIYF
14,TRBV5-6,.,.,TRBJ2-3,TGTGCCAGCAGCTTAGGCCGTTTGGCAGATACGCAGTATTTT,CASSLGRLADTQYF
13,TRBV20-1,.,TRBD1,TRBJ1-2,TGCAGTGCTCCTGGACAGGAGGACTATGGCTACACCTTC,CSAPGQEDYGYTF
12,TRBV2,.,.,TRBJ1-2,TGTGCCAGCAAGCAGGGGATCTATGGCTACACCTTC,CASKQGIYGYTF
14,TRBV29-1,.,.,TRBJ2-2,TGCAGCGTGGGGGGGACAACGAACACCGGGGAGCTGTTTTTT,CSVGGTTNTGELFF
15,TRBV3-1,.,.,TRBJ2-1,TGTGCCAGCAGCCAAGGGAGGGGGTATTACAATGAGCAGTTCTTC,CASSQGRGYYNEQFF
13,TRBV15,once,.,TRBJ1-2,TGTGCCACCAGCAGAGATCAGGGTTATGGCTACACCTTC,CATSRDQGYGYTF
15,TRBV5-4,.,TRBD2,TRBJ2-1,TGTGCCAGCAGCCCGACTAGCAGCTCCTACAATGAGCAGTTCTTC,CASSPTSSSYNEQFF
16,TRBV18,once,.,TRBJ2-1,TGTGCCAGCTCCCACGTCCCAGCCGTGGGGTACAATGAGCAGTTCTTC,CASSHVPAVGYNEQFF
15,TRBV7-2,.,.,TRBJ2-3,TGTGCCAGCAGCTTTGCGACAGGTAGCACAGATACGCAGTATTTT,CASSFATGSTDTQYF
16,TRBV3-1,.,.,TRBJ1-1,TGTGCCAGCAGCCAAGTTATTGGAGGGGCGCCCCCTGAAGCTTTCTTT,CASSQVIGGAPPEAFF